This T cell receptor beta chain came from a study of T cell responses to AZD1222 COVID-19 vaccine. Notes on the study in general: Baseline antibody screening turned up just a handful of seropositive AZD1222 recipients.

Clones were sequenced by immunoSEQ multiplex PCR, and TCRdb holds only the in-frame ones, with some missing. The sample comprises 100,000 to 150,000 clones, around 93% of which are singletons, and around 8.2% rests with the top ten. Concerning this clone: The antigen remains undetermined.

Trimming left V 6 bases short and J 1 base short, with 10 bases between. Per germline, CDR1 MDHEN and CDR2 SYDVKM. The CDR3 has 13 residues. The chain links TRBV28 to TRBJ2-7; no firm D call. The TCR was taken from an adult who received the AZD1222 COVID-19 vaccine. Sample: peripheral blood, taken 28 days after the second AZD1222 dose. The DNA for the CDR3 is TGTGCCAGCAGCCTGGAAAGTTCCTACGAGCAGTACTTC. Its protein product is CASSLESSYEQYF.